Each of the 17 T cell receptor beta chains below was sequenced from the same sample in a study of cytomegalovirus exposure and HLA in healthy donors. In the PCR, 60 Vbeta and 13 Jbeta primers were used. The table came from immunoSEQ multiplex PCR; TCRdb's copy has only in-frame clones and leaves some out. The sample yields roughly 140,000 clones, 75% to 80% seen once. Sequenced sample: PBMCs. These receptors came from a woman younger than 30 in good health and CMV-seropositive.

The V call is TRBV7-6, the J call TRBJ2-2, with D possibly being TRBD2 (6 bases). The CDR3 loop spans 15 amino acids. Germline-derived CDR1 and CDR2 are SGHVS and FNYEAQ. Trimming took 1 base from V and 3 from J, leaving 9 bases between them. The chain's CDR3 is CASSLGPGDTGELFF. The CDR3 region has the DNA TGTGCCAGCAGCTTAGGCCCGGGGGACACCGGGGAGCTGTTTTTT.

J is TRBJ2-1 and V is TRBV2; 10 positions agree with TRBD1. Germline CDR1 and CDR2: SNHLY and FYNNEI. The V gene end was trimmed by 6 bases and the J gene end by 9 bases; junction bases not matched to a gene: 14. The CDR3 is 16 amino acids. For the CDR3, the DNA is TGTGCCAGCAGAGCTGCCCGACAGGGGGCGCAAGGTGAGCAGTTCTTC. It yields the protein CASRAARQGAQGEQFF.

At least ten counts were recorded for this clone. The DNA of the CDR3 is TGCGCCAGCAGCCAAGAAGAGGGTTTAATTGAAAAACTGTTTTTT. Protein product: CASSQEEGLIEKLFF. The chain links TRBV4-1 to TRBJ1-4; D is unresolved. Germline CDR1 and CDR2: MGHRA and YSYEKL. This CDR3 spans 15 amino acids. Trimming stripped 0 bases from V and 7 bases from J, with 12 bases between.

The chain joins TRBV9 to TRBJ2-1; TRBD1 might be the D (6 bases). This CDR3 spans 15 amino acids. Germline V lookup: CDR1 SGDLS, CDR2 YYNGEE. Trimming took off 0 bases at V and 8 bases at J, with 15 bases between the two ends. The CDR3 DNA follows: TGTGCCAGCAGCGTAGTTTCGCTGGGGGCGGATGAGCAGTTCTTC. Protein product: CASSVVSLGADEQFF.

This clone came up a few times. The CDR3 spells CASSRPTGGFTEAFF. The DNA for the CDR3 is TGTGCCAGCAGCCGCCCGACAGGGGGTTTCACTGAAGCTTTCTTT. The chain has TRBV14 and TRBJ1-1; 9 bases map to TRBD1. There are 15 residues in the CDR3. Germline lookup yields CDR1 SGHDN and CDR2 FVKESK. Germline trimming cut 4 bases from V and 4 bases from J; bases unmatched to any gene: 7.

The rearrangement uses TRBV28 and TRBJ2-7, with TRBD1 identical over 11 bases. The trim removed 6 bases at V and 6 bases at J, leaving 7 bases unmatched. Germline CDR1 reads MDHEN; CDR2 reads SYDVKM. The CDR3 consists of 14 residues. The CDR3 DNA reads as TGTGCCAGCAGAGTTACCGGGACAGGGGGCGAGCAGTACTTC. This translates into CASRVTGTGGEQYF.

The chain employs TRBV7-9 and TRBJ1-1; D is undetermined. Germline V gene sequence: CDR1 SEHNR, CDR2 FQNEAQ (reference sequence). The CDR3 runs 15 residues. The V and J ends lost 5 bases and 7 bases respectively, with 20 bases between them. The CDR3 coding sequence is TGTGCCAGCAGCCGAAGGCGCGTGACGGAGGATGAAGCTTTCTTT. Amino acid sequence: CASSRRRVTEDEAFF. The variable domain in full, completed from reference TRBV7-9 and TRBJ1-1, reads DTGVSQNPRHKITKRGQNVTFRCDPISEHNRLYWYRQTLGQGPEFLTYFQNEAQLEKSRLLSDRFSAERPKGSFSTLEIQRTEQGDSAMYLCASSRRRVTEDEAFFGQGTRLTVV.

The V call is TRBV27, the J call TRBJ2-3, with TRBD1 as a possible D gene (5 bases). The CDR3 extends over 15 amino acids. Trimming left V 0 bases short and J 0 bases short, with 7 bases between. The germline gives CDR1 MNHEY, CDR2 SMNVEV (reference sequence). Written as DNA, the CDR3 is TGTGCCAGCAGTTTATCGACAGCTAGCACAGATACGCAGTATTTT. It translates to CASSLSTASTDTQYF.

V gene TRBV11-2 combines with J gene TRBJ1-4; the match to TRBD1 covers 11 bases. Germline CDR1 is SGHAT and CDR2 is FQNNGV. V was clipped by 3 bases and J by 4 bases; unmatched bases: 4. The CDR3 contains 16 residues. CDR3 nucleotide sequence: TGTGCCAGCAGCTTGGGGACAGGGGGTCGTAATGAAAAACTGTTTTTT. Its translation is CASSLGTGGRNEKLFF.

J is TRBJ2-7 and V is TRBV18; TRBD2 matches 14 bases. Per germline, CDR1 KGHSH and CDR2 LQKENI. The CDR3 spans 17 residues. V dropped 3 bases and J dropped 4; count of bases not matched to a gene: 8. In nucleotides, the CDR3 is TGTGCCAGCTCACCTTCCGGGACTAGCGGGGGTCTGTACGAGCAGTACTTC. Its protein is CASSPSGTSGGLYEQYF.

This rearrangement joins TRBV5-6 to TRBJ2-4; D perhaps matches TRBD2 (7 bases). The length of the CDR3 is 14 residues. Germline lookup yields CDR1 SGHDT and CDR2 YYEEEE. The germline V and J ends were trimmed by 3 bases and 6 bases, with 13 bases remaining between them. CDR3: CASSSYREGNIQYF. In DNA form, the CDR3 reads TGTGCCAGCAGCTCGTACAGGGAGGGAAACATTCAGTACTTC.

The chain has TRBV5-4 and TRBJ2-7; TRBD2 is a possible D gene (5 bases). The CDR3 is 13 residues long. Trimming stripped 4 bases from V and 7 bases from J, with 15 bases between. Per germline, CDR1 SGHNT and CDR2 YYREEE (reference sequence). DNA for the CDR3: TGTGCCAGCAGCCCGCCGTCCTCGGGGGAGCAGTACTTC. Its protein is CASSPPSSGEQYF.

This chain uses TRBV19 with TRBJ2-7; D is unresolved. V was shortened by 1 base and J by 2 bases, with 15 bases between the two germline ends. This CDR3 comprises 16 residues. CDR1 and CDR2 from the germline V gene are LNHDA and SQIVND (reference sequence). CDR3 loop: CASSIGQRPTPYEQYF. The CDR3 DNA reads TGTGCCAGTAGTATAGGTCAGAGGCCAACGCCCTACGAGCAGTACTTC.

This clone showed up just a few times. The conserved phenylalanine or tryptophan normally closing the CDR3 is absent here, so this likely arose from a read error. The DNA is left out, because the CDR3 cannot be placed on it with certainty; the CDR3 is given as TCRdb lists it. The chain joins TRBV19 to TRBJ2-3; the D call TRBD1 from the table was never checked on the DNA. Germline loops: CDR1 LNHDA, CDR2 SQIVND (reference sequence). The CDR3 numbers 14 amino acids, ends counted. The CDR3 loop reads CASSIVTEPDTHYL.

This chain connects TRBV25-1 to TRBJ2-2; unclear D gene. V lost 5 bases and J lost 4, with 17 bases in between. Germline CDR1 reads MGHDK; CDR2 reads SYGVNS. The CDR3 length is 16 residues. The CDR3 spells CASSRRASTRTGELFF. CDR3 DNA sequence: TGTGCCAGCAGTCGCCGAGCTTCCACTCGCACCGGGGAGCTGTTTTTT.

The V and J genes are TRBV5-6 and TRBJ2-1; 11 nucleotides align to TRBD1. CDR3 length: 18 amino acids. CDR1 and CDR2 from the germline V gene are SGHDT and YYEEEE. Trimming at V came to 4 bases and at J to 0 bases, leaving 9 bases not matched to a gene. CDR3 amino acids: CASSPPGQGASSYNEQFF. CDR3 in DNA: TGTGCCAGCAGCCCTCCTGGACAGGGGGCCAGCTCCTACAATGAGCAGTTCTTC.

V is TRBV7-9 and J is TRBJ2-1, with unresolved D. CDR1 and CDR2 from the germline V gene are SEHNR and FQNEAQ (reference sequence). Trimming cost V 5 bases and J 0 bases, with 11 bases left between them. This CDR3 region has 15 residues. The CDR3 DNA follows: TGTGCCAGCAGCCCGAACAGAATCTCCTACAATGAGCAGTTCTTC. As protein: CASSPNRISYNEQFF.